The TCR beta chain under discussion was sequenced for a study of beta chain features in type 1 diabetes (dated by TCRdb to 2016 to 2019). Describing the broader study: Patients and healthy donors did not differ in mean age, gender distribution, total cell number or subset yield. A total of approximately 110,000,000 sorted cells were examined across all samples, and a strong correlation was observed between cell number per subset and RNA yield. The study compared TCRB repertoires of sorted circulating CD4+ T cell subsets between recently diagnosed type 1 diabetes patients and matched healthy donors. Regulatory and stem cell-like memory subsets were isolated from only 8 patients and roughly 8 healthy donors, whereas naive and central memory subsets came from all 30 or so donors. Results and caveats for the whole study, not just this receptor: PCR may preferentially amplify shorter templates, but because patient and control samples were amplified and corrected together, any resulting skew would affect both groups equally. Only small numbers of individuals were included in the HLA sub-analyses, which left unresolved whether HLA type had any influence on TCRB rearrangement. Naive, central memory and regulatory TCRB repertoires appeared to be more similar among patients than among healthy donors. At VDJ recombination sites, patients with type 1 diabetes made fewer insertions and deleted more nucleotides, a pattern implying thymic rearrangement abnormalities. A moderate but significant shortening of TCRB CDR3 length was observed in type 1 diabetes patients in all four CD4+ subsets. Because cDNA was sequenced instead of genomic DNA, highly expressing activated cells could be over-represented, though the groups showed no difference in activation or CD3 levels.

Each donor gave one peripheral blood draw, averaging about 120 mL, which was collected into heparinised tubes. Naive, central memory, regulatory and stem cell-like memory CD4+ T cells were sorted on a BD FACSAria II using a panel including CD45RO, CCR7, CD25, CD127, CD95 and CD27. All sorted populations exceeded 95% purity. Right away, PBMCs were isolated by Lymphoprep density gradient centrifugation and were stained directly, with no culture step. To minimize batch effects, samples were stained and sorted in pairs, one healthy donor with one patient per experiment. Reading the germline V gene gives CDR1 SQVTM and CDR2 ANQGSEA. Cut back by 5 bases and 2 bases, the V and J ends lie 12 bases apart. From the cysteine up to the phenylalanine, the CDR3 has a length of 13 residues. The kept DNA is CDR3 alone, 39 bases in frame from the first base. The entire amount of isolated RNA was reverse transcribed using the High Capacity cDNA Reverse Transcription Kit, so the sequenced TCRB transcripts were expressed ones. Naive, central memory and regulatory T cell samples underwent deep immunoSEQ sequencing, averaging around 3.9 million total reads per sample. Sorted cells were lysed in RLT buffer and RNA was extracted with DNase-treated RNeasy Micro or Mini kits, depending on cell number. Each cell subset was processed on its own to prevent cross-contamination, while patient and healthy donor samples were processed together. TCRB sequences were amplified from cDNA with the immunoSEQ multiplex PCR, producing 87-bp fragments spanning the CDR3 region. Amplicons were sequenced on the Illumina HiSeq platform. The authors' analysis ran thus. PCR bias was computationally corrected using synthetic template baselines, reads within Hamming distance 2 were collapsed, and singletons that could not be merged were discarded. Reads were aligned against IMGT to assign V, D and J genes, CDR3 length and insertions or deletions at six rearrangement sites. Within each subset, clonotype counts were normalized to the number of sorted cells before true diversity and Gini coefficients were calculated with the tcR R package. The overlap coefficient, calculated on TCRB nucleotide sequences, was used to measure repertoire sharing. Drawn from immuneACCESS, this table holds only the in-frame rearrangements with V and J called that TCRdb kept. Clones are partly lost; checked studies trace under half to an unresolved V gene and leave the rest unexplained. D and trimming come from the DNA, and the V and J calls and clone size come from that table. The sample table holds 110,000 to 150,000 clones, of which less than 8.5% were seen once. Of the sample, roughly 1.5% falls within the top ten clones.

This clone was counted only a few times. The antigen it recognizes is unknown. Nothing much larger sits one base from this clone, and base qualities are not available. The origin of this receptor is a woman in her thirties in good health. The sequencing input was central memory CD4+ T cells from blood. The sequence is built from TRBV29-1 and TRBJ1-1; TRBD1 might be the D gene, on 6 matching bases. In nucleotide form, the sequence is TGCAGCGTTAACAGGGACCAAAACACTGAAGCTTTCTTT. The translation is CSVNRDQNTEAFF.